This T cell receptor beta chain was captured in a study of T-cell reconstitution after alpha-beta-depleted transplantation in children. Notes on this clonotype: As yet, its antigen is unknown.

CDR1 is LGHDT, CDR2 YNNKEL, per germline (reference sequence). The CDR3 is made up of 14 amino acids. V lost 8 bases and J lost 0, with 13 bases in between. General observations from the study: One year after transplant, T-cell counts and diversity came mostly from newly produced T cells. Certain patients had high TCRbeta diversity at day 60, and it came from recipient T cells and thymic progenitors that survived. Approximately two months post-transplant, alpha-beta T cells reportedly originated from several hundred expanded graft clones.

Preparation of the TCRbeta library was carried out with unique molecular identifiers. Using its own MiXCR run on the PCR reads, TCRdb lists one record per CDR3 protein. The sample consists of roughly 490,000 distinct CDR3 sequences, around 10% of them appearing once. The clonotype originates from a female patient between 2 and 10 years old who had a stem cell transplant for aplastic anemia, so the T cells may come from the graft donor. The source was PBMCs, mostly from graft donor cells, collected 180 days after TCRalphabeta/CD19-depleted stem cell transplant. J is TRBJ2-5 and V is TRBV3-1; the D is unclear. The CDR3 nucleotides are TGTGCCAGCGGCAGCGACACGTACCAAGAGACCCAGTACTTC. It specifies CASGSDTYQETQYF.